This T cell receptor beta chain originates from a study of CD8+ T cells in alopecia areata. Study-level findings and limits: Lesional scalp, notably in alopecia totalis/universalis, had clonality above that of normal scalp. Although TCR sharing was seen in mice, sharing across patients was less clear, possibly for HLA-related reasons.

It was cDNA, reverse transcribed from extracted RNA, that served as the sequencing template. Only in-frame clones appear in the TCRdb table, and some are missing; sequencing was by immunoSEQ multiplex PCR. The sample yields 93,000 or so clones, 55% seen once. With respect to this clone: Its antigen is not known.

The specimen was CD4+ T cells sorted from blood. This TCR derives from a human donor in good health.

CDR3 in DNA: TGTGCCAGCAGTTATGACGGGGGCGGGGAGCAGTTCTTC. The encoded protein is CASSYDGGGEQFF. The chain carries TRBV7-2 and TRBJ2-1; the D call may be TRBD1 or TRBD2 (6 bases each). CDR3 size: 13 residues. V was pared by 6 bases and J by 10 bases, with 16 bases between. Germline assignment: CDR1 SGHTA and CDR2 FQGNSA.